A single sample is the source of the 9 T cell receptor beta chains below, sequenced in a study of technical replicates of blood from a handful of donors. The data were produced by immunoSEQ multiplex PCR, yet TCRdb's version contains in-frame clones alone and is incomplete. The data contain 64,000 or so clones, around 97% of them singletons. What was sequenced was T cells isolated from PBMCs. The receptors originated from a human donor in good health.

This clone was counted once. V and J are TRBV13 and TRBJ1-1; no reliable D call. This CDR3 is 14 amino acids long. In germline, CDR1 is PRHDT, CDR2 FYEKMQ (reference sequence). The V end lost 0 bases, the J end lost 2 bases, and 7 bases lay between the germline ends. For the CDR3, the DNA is TGTGCCAGCAGCTTAGGGGGAGTCAACACTGAAGCTTTCTTT. Translation gives CASSLGGVNTEAFF. The variable domain in full, completed from reference TRBV13 and TRBJ1-1, reads AAGVIQSPRHLIKEKRETATLKCYPIPRHDTVYWYQQGPGQDPQFLISFYEKMQSDKGSIPDRFSAQQFSDYHSELNMSSLELGDSALYFCASSLGGVNTEAFFGQGTRLTVV.

The J gene is TRBJ1-2, the V gene TRBV6-5; 7 bases align to TRBD1. CDR3 length equals 15 residues. Trimming cost V 0 bases and J 3 bases; bases outside gene matches: 4. Germline CDR1 MNHEY, CDR2 SVGAGI. CDR3 sequence: CASSYSITGDYGYTF. CDR3 sequence (DNA): TGTGCCAGCAGTTACTCGATTACAGGGGACTATGGCTACACCTTC.

CDR3 sequence reads: CASSGGTGSYEQYF. CDR3 sequence (DNA): TGTGCCAGCAGCGGCGGGACAGGCTCCTACGAGCAGTACTTC. This rearrangement joins TRBV27 to TRBJ2-7; 8 nucleotides agree with TRBD1. This CDR3 has 14 residues. Trimming took 6 bases from V and 0 from J; bases not matched to a gene: 4. Germline CDR1 is MNHEY and CDR2 is SMNVEV (reference sequence).

The chain joins TRBV27 to TRBJ2-7; a weak D match, TRBD2 (6 bases). Looked up from germline, CDR1 is MNHEY and CDR2 is SMNVEV (reference sequence). The V and J ends lost 5 bases and 3 bases respectively, with 11 bases between them. This CDR3 is built from 13 residues. Written as DNA, the CDR3 is TGTGCCAGCAGTCCGGCGGGGCTCTACGAGCAGTACTTC. Its translation is CASSPAGLYEQYF.

This chain joins TRBV5-5 and TRBJ2-7, with 9 bases aligning to TRBD2. J lost 3 bases, V lost 4 bases, and 8 bases had no gene match. The CDR3 is 15 amino acids. Germline CDR1 and CDR2: SGHKS and YYEKEE (reference sequence). The DNA of the CDR3 is TGTGCCAGCAGCCGGCCGCTAGCGGGGATCTACGAGCAGTACTTC. Amino acid sequence: CASSRPLAGIYEQYF. Combining the CDR3 with reference TRBV5-5 and TRBJ2-7 gives the whole variable domain DAGVTQSPTHLIKTRGQQVTLRCSPISGHKSVSWYQQVLGQGPQFIFQYYEKEERGRGNFPDRFSARQFPNYSSELNVNALLLGDSALYLCASSRPLAGIYEQYFGPGTRLTVT.

This rearrangement joins TRBV30 to TRBJ2-7, with D perhaps matching TRBD2 (6 bases). The CDR3 spans 13 residues. V was trimmed by 2 bases and J by 2 bases, leaving 10 bases between them. Germline CDR1 and CDR2: GTSNPN and SVGIG (reference sequence). Here the CDR3 DNA reads TGTGCCTGGAGTTGGGGGGTTGCCTACGAGCAGTACTTC. This translates into CAWSWGVAYEQYF.

This clone showed up just once. The rearrangement joins TRBV5-1 to TRBJ2-3, with TRBD2 matching 9 bases. CDR1 and CDR2 from the germline V gene are SGHRS and YFSETQ. CDR3 length: 17 amino acids. After removal of 4 bases from V and 4 bases from J, the junction contained 13 bases not matched to a gene. CDR3 bases: TGCGCCAGCAGCCGCGGAGGCCTAGCGGGATGGGCAGATACGCAGTATTTT. Amino acids: CASSRGGLAGWADTQYF.

The sample holds one count of this clone. The rearrangement uses TRBV28 and TRBJ2-7; 10 nucleotides line up with TRBD1. This CDR3 is 15 amino acids long. Germline CDR1 MDHEN, CDR2 SYDVKM. The V segment lost 6 bases and the J segment 2 bases; nucleotides outside the gene matches: 7. CDR3 loop: CASSRDRGFTYEQYF. The CDR3 DNA reads TGTGCCAGCAGCCGGGACAGGGGATTCACCTACGAGCAGTACTTC.

V gene TRBV5-4 combines with J gene TRBJ2-3; TRBD1 aligns across 8 bases. Germline V gene data show CDR1 as SGHNT and CDR2 as YYREEE (reference sequence). This CDR3 spans 15 amino acids. J was trimmed by 2 bases and V by 4 bases; bases with no gene match: 6. CDR3 protein: CASSNDRGITDTQYF. CDR3 DNA: TGTGCCAGCAGCAACGACAGGGGAATCACAGATACGCAGTATTTT.